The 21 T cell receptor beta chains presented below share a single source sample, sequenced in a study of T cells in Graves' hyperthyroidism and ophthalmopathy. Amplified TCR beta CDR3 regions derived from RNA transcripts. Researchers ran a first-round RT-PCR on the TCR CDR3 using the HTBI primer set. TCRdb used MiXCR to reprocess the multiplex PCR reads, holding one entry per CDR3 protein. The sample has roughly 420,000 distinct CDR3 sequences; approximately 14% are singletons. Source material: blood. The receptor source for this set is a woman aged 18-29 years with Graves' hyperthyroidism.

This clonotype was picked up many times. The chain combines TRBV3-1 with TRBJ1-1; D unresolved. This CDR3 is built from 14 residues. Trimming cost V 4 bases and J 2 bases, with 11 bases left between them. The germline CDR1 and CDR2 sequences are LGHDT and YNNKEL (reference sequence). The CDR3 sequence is CASSLRADNTEAFF. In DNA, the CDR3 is TGTGCCAGCAGCCTAAGGGCGGATAACACTGAAGCTTTCTTT.

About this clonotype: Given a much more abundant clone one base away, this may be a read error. CDR3 sequence: CSGRGGGRDEQFF. The CDR3 DNA is TGCAGTGGCAGAGGGGGCGGAAGGGATGAGCAGTTCTTC. This sequence joins TRBV20-1 and TRBJ2-1; TRBD1 aligns across 7 bases. The CDR3 is 13 amino acids. With V trimmed by 7 bases and J by 8 bases, 11 bases remained unmatched. CDR1 is DFQATT, CDR2 SNEGSKA, per germline (reference sequence).

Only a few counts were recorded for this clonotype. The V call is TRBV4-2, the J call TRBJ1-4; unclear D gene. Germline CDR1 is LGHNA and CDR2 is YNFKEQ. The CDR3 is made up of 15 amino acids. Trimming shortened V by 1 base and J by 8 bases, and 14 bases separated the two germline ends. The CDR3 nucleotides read TGTGCCAGCAGCCAAGTAACAAGCAAAAGAGAAAAACTGTTTTTT. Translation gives CASSQVTSKREKLFF.

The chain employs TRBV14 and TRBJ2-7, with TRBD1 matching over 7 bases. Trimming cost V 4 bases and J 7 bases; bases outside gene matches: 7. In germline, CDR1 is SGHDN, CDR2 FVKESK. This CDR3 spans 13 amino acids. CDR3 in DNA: TGTGCCAGCAGCCCCAGACAGGGAGAGGAGCAGTACTTC. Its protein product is CASSPRQGEEQYF.

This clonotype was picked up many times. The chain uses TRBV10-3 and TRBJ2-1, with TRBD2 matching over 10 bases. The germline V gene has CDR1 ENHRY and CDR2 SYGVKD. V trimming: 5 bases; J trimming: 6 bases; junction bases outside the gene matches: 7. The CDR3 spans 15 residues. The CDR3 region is CAISPLAGLSNEQFF. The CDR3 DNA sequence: TGTGCCATCAGTCCACTAGCGGGGTTAAGCAATGAGCAGTTCTTC.

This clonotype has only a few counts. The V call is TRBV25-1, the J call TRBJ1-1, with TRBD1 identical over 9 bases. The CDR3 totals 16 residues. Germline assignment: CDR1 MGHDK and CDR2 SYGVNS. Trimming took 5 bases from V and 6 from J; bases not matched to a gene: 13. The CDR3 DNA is TGTGCCAGCAGTCCCCACCTCAATACAGGGGGCCCTGAAGCTTTCTTT. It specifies CASSPHLNTGGPEAFF.

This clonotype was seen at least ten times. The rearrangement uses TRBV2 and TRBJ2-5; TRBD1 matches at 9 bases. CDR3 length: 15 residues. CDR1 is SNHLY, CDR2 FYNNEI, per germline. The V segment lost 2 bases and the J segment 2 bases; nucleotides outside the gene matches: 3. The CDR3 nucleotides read TGTGCCAGCAGTGAACGGGGGACAGGGCAAGAGACCCAGTACTTC. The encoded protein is CASSERGTGQETQYF.

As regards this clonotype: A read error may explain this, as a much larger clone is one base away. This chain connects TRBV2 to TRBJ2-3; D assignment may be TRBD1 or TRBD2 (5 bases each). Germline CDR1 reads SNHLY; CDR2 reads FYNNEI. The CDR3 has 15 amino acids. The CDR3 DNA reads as TGTGCCAGCAGCCCGGGGCCTCGGGTTGGAGATATGCAGTATTTT. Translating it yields CASSPGPRVGDMQYF.

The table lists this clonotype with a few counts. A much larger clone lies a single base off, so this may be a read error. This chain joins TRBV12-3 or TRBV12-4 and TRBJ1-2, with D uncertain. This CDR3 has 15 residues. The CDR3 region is CASSLGGGRLSGCTF. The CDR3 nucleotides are TGTGCCAGCAGTTTAGGTGGCGGACGTCTGAGTGGCTGCACCTTC.

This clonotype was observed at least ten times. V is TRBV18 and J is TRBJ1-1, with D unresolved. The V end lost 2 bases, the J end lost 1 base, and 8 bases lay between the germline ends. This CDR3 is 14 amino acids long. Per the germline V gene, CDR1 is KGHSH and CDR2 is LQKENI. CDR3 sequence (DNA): TGTGCCAGCTCACCAACAAGGACGAACACTGAAGCTTTCTTT. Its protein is CASSPTRTNTEAFF.

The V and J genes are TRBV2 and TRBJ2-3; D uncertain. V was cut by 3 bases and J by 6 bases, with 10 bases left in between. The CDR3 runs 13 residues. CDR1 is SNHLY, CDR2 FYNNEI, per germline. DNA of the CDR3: TGTGCCAGCAGTGATCTCGGTCCGGATACGCAGTATTTT. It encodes CASSDLGPDTQYF.

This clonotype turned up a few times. DNA for the CDR3: TGTGCCACCAGTGGGGGTTCCTATGGCTACACCTTC. Encoded protein: CATSGGSYGYTF. The chain links TRBV24-1 to TRBJ1-2; the D is unclear. The germline CDR1 and CDR2 sequences are KGHDR and SFDVKD. V gave up 5 bases and J gave up 4 bases, with 7 bases separating them. The CDR3 contains 12 residues.

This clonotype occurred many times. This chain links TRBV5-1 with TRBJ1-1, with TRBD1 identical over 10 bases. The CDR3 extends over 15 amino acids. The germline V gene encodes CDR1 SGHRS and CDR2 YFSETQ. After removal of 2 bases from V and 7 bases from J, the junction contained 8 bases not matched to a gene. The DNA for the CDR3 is TGCGCCAGCAGCTTAGGACAGGGGGTGATTTTTGAAGCTTTCTTT. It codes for CASSLGQGVIFEAFF.

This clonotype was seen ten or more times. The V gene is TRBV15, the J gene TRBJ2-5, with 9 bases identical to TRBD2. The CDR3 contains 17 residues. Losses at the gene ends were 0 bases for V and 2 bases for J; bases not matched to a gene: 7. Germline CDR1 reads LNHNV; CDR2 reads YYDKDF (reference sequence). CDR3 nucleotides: TGTGCCACCAGCAGAGACAGGGGGACTAGCTCACAAGAGACCCAGTACTTC. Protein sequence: CATSRDRGTSSQETQYF.

CDR3 residues: CASSLTSGRWVDEQFF. For the CDR3, the DNA is TGTGCCAGTAGCCTAACTAGCGGGAGGTGGGTCGATGAGCAGTTCTTC. The V and J genes are TRBV19 and TRBJ2-1, with 12 bases aligning to TRBD2. The trim removed 6 bases at V and 8 bases at J, leaving 11 bases unmatched. From germline, CDR1 is LNHDA and CDR2 SQIVND (reference sequence). This CDR3 has 16 residues.

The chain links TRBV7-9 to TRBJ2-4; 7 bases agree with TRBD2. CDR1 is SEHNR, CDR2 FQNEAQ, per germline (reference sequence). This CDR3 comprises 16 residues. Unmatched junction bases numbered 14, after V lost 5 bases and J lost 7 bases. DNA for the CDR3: TGTGCCAGCAGCCCATACCGGGCCATCGGGGGGAACATTCAGTACTTC. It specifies CASSPYRAIGGNIQYF.

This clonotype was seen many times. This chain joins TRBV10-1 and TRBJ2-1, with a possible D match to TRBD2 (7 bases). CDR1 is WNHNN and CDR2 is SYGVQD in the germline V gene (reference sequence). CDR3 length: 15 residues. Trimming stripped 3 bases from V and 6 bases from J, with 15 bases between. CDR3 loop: CASSERGGLINEQFF. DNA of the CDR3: TGCGCCAGCAGTGAACGCGGGGGCCTCATCAATGAGCAGTTCTTC.

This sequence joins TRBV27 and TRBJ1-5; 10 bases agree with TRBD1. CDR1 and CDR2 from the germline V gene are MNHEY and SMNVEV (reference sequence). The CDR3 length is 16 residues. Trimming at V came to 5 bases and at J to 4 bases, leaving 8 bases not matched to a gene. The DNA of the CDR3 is TGTGCCAGCAGTCCAGACAGGGGGCGAGGTAATCAGCCCCAGCATTTT. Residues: CASSPDRGRGNQPQHF.

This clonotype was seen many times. The CDR3 spells CASSEGLAGLYEQYF. DNA for the CDR3: TGTGCCAGCAGTGAAGGACTAGCGGGACTATACGAGCAGTACTTC. This chain connects TRBV2 to TRBJ2-7; 11 bases map to TRBD2. The CDR3 totals 15 residues. The V gene end was trimmed by 1 base and the J gene end by 4 bases; junction bases not matched to a gene: 3. From germline, CDR1 is SNHLY and CDR2 FYNNEI.

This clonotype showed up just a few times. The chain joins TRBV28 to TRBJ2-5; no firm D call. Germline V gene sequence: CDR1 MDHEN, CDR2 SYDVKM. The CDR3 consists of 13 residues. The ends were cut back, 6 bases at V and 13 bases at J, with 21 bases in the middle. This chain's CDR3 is CASSLLGAPTLYF. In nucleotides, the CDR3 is TGTGCCAGCAGCCTGCTGGGCGCCCCGACTTTGTACTTC.

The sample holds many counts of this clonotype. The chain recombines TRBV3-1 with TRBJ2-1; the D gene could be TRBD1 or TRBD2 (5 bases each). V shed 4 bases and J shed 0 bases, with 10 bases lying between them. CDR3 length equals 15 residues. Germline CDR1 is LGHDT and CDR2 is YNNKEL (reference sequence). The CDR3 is CASSRGVSSYNEQFF. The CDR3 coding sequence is TGTGCCAGCAGCCGAGGGGTTAGCTCCTACAATGAGCAGTTCTTC.